The T cell receptor beta chain under discussion was sequenced for a study of cytomegalovirus exposure and HLA in healthy donors. Researchers ran the PCR with 60 Vbeta and 13 Jbeta primers. TCRdb's table, derived via immunoSEQ multiplex PCR, lists solely in-frame clones and lacks some. The data hold 160,000 or so clones, with 81% observed a single time. Study-level results: Earlier analysis found most TCR beta V segments productive about 90% or about 30% of the time. In a later analysis, productive TCRs from donors in an Asian-associated ancestry cluster reportedly carried fewer N-insertions than the cohort mean. Because they were indistinguishable, some V segments, including TRBV6-2 and TRBV6-3, were excluded.

This clone showed up just once. Its target is unknown. Germline assignment: CDR1 SGHKS and CDR2 YYEKEE (reference sequence). This CDR3 comprises 13 residues. The ends were cut back, 1 base at V and 8 bases at J, with 10 bases in the middle. The sequenced material came from PBMCs. The chain carries TRBV5-5 and TRBJ2-1; a weak D match, TRBD2 (5 bases). The sequence derives from a middle-aged man in good health and CMV-seropositive. CDR3 coding DNA: TGTGCCAGCAGCTTGACTAGGCTCTATGAGCAGTTCTTC. The encoded protein is CASSLTRLYEQFF.